This is a list of T cell receptor beta chains from one sample in a study of shared clonotypes between healthy human individuals. Using immunoSEQ multiplex PCR, the repertoire was profiled, and TCRdb retains in-frame clones only, with some absent. Among 450,000 to 650,000 clones, around 78% were seen once, and the ten largest hold around 12%. The sequencing sample was made of PBMCs. The source of these receptors is a woman in her forties in good health. Some clones in this sample may be carry-over from other donors' samples. Each CDR3 is given with its conserved first and last residue. A D gene is named only where the DNA matches it firmly. Where a row states a size, it is once, few, many or the class of an expanded clone; other rows omit it.

size	J	D	V	CDR3	DNA
-	TRBJ1-5	TRBD1	TRBV5-1	CASSSGQPNQPQHF	TGCGCCAGCAGCTCGGGACAGCCAAATCAGCCCCAGCATTTT
-	TRBJ2-5	-	TRBV11-1	CASSSSGSLTETQYF	TGTGCCAGCAGCTCCTCAGGATCATTAACGGAGACCCAGTACTTC
-	TRBJ2-7	-	TRBV20-1	CSATRNEQYF	TGCAGTGCTACCCGTAATGAGCAGTACTTC
once	TRBJ1-2	-	TRBV5-4	CASSRGDRSYGYTF	TGTGCCAGCAGCCGAGGAGACAGGTCCTATGGCTACACCTTC
-	TRBJ2-1	TRBD2	TRBV10-2	CASSLAGDFNEQFF	TGCGCCAGCAGTTTAGCGGGAGACTTCAATGAGCAGTTCTTC
-	TRBJ2-6	-	TRBV4-1	CASSQDWRSVAGLSGANVLTF	TGCGCCAGCAGCCAAGATTGGCGTTCCGTTGCGGGTCTCTCTGGGGCCAACGTCCTGACTTTC
-	TRBJ2-1	TRBD1	TRBV4-2	CASSQEGRQGGVDEQFF	TGTGCCAGCAGCCAAGAAGGTAGACAGGGGGGAGTCGATGAGCAGTTCTTC
-	TRBJ2-1	-	TRBV7-2	CASSSSFSGTSYNEQFF	TGTGCCAGCAGCTCCAGCTTTTCAGGGACATCCTACAATGAGCAGTTCTTC
-	TRBJ1-5	-	TRBV4-1	CASSQGTDNQPQHF	TGCGCCAGCAGCCAAGGGACGGACAATCAGCCCCAGCATTTT
-	TRBJ2-5	-	TRBV28	CASSLYRRLQETQYF	TGTGCCAGCAGTTTATATCGGCGACTTCAAGAGACCCAGTACTTC
-	TRBJ2-1	TRBD2	TRBV27	CASSSVLTSGRAWEQFF	TGTGCCAGCAGTTCCGTTTTGACTAGCGGGAGGGCCTGGGAGCAGTTCTTC
-	TRBJ2-7	-	TRBV28	CASRISSGWYEQYF	TGTGCCAGCCGGATTTCCTCAGGGTGGTACGAGCAGTACTTC
-	TRBJ1-4	-	TRBV19	CASSIATNEKLFF	TGTGCCAGTAGTATCGCAACTAATGAAAAACTGTTTTTT
-	TRBJ2-3	TRBD1	TRBV29-1	CSVQDRGPDTQYF	TGCAGCGTACAGGACAGGGGGCCAGATACGCAGTATTTT
-	TRBJ2-2	-	TRBV27	CASIGHRGAVF	TGTGCCAGCATCGGACACCGGGGAGCTGTTTTT
few	TRBJ2-5	TRBD1	TRBV30	CAWRGQGPETQYF	TGTGCCTGGCGGGGACAGGGCCCAGAGACCCAGTACTTC
-	TRBJ2-1	-	TRBV11-3	CASGFRGGNEQFF	TGTGCCAGCGGTTTCAGGGGGGGCAATGAGCAGTTCTTC
-	TRBJ2-2	-	TRBV30	CAWSCGPANTGELFF	TGTGCCTGGAGTTGTGGCCCAGCGAACACCGGGGAGCTGTTTTTT
-	TRBJ2-7	TRBD2	TRBV28	CAGGTTNSYEQYF	TGTGCCGGGGGGACTACTAACTCCTACGAGCAGTACTTC
-	TRBJ2-7	TRBD1	TRBV19	CASKLSGQGNEQYF	TGTGCCAGTAAACTTTCCGGACAGGGAAACGAGCAGTACTTC
-	TRBJ2-7	TRBD1	TRBV30	CATRRDSYSYEQYF	TGTGCTACACGCCGGGACAGTTACTCCTACGAGCAGTACTTC
-	TRBJ2-7	-	TRBV10-3	CAISEGQPYEQYF	TGTGCCATCAGTGAGGGACAGCCATACGAGCAGTACTTC
-	TRBJ2-2	-	TRBV2	CASSQGSGELFF	TGTGCCAGCAGTCAGGGGTCCGGGGAGCTGTTTTTT
-	TRBJ1-5	-	TRBV25-1	CASQGWGTGQPQHF	TGTGCCAGCCAGGGGTGGGGTACGGGGCAGCCCCAGCATTTT
-	TRBJ2-7	-	TRBV9	CASSVDGGYEQYF	TGTGCCAGCAGCGTAGATGGGGGCTACGAGCAGTACTTC
-	TRBJ1-5	-	TRBV2	CASSGQSYSNQPQHF	TGTGCCAGCAGTGGACAGAGCTATAGCAATCAGCCCCAGCATTTT
-	TRBJ2-6	-	TRBV19	CASSDRGRSVSGANVLTF	TGTGCCAGTAGTGACAGAGGACGTAGTGTCTCTGGGGCCAACGTCCTGACTTTC
-	TRBJ2-7	-	TRBV7-2	CASSSGTINWEQYF	TGTGCCAGCAGCTCCGGGACCATCAATTGGGAGCAGTACTTC
once	TRBJ1-1	TRBD1	TRBV6-1	CASSRQGVTEAFF	TGTGCCAGCAGTAGACAGGGGGTCACTGAAGCTTTCTTT
-	TRBJ2-1	-	TRBV28	CASTDRYNEQFF	TGTGCCAGCACGGACAGATACAATGAGCAGTTCTTC
few	TRBJ2-5	-	TRBV2	CASRKEGETQYF	TGTGCCAGCAGGAAGGAGGGGGAGACCCAGTACTTC
-	TRBJ2-7	-	TRBV11-2	CASSQTDNPGYEQYF	TGTGCCAGCAGCCAAACAGATAACCCCGGTTACGAGCAGTACTTC
-	TRBJ2-3	-	TRBV6-6	CASRYAGTDTQYF	TGTGCCAGCCGTTATGCCGGCACAGATACGCAGTATTTT
-	TRBJ2-5	-	TRBV25-1	CASVHSKTQYF	TGTGCCAGCGTGCATAGTAAGACCCAGTACTTC